These 30 T cell receptor beta chains were sequenced from one sample in a study of blood T cell repertoires in COVID-19. TCRdb's copy holds only in-frame clones and misses some; the assay was immunoSEQ multiplex PCR. The table has approximately 150,000 clones, approximately 90% seen once. The sequencing input was peripheral blood. The receptors shown here come from a human donor in a cohort sampled during active COVID-19.

The V call is TRBV19, the J call TRBJ2-7; 11 positions agree with TRBD1. The CDR3 length is 15 residues. The germline V gene encodes CDR1 LNHDA and CDR2 SQIVND (reference sequence). Trimming cost V 5 bases and J 3 bases; bases outside gene matches: 6. CDR3 coding DNA: TGTGCCAGTAGTCGCGGACAGGGGGCGATCTACGAGCAGTACTTC. Its translation is CASSRGQGAIYEQYF. The full variable domain, its missing parts supplied by reference TRBV19 and TRBJ2-7, is DGGITQSPKYLFRKEGQNVTLSCEQNLNHDAMYWYRQDPGQGLRLIYYSQIVNDFQKGDIAEGYSVSREKKESFPLTVTSAQKNPTAFYLCASSRGQGAIYEQYFGPGTRLTVT.

The chain joins TRBV5-1 to TRBJ1-2, with TRBD1 as a possible D gene (5 bases). Germline V gene sequence: CDR1 SGHRS, CDR2 YFSETQ. Between the trimmed V and J ends, which lost 0 bases and 4 bases, there was a span of 10 bases. This CDR3 spans 14 amino acids. The DNA for the CDR3 is TGCGCCAGCAGCTTGGAGGCAGGGATCTATGGCTACACCTTC. Translation gives CASSLEAGIYGYTF.

This chain joins TRBV7-8 and TRBJ2-3, with 10 bases that match TRBD2. Trimming cost V 4 bases and J 0 bases; bases outside gene matches: 10. Germline-derived CDR1 and CDR2 are SGHVS and FQNEAQ. This CDR3 is built from 18 residues. The CDR3 sequence: CASSSRGTSGISTDTQYF. In nucleotides, the CDR3 is TGTGCCAGCAGCTCCCGGGGAACTAGCGGGATTAGCACAGATACGCAGTATTTT.

This clone has only one observation. The chain employs TRBV11-2 and TRBJ2-6, with D possibly being TRBD1 (6 bases). The CDR3 length is 15 residues. Germline CDR1 is SGHAT and CDR2 is FQNNGV. V shed 4 bases and J shed 0 bases, with 7 bases lying between them. The CDR3 reads CASSSTGSGANVLTF. The CDR3 DNA follows: TGTGCCAGCAGCTCGACAGGCTCTGGGGCCAACGTCCTGACTTTC.

This chain joins TRBV19 and TRBJ2-7; 7 bases agree with TRBD1. The CDR3 totals 15 residues. CDR1 and CDR2 (germline): LNHDA, SQIVND (reference sequence). V was clipped by 5 bases and J by 3 bases; unmatched bases: 10. Here the CDR3 reads CASSPTGVFGYEQYF. CDR3 nucleotides: TGTGCCAGTAGTCCCACAGGGGTTTTTGGCTACGAGCAGTACTTC.

Concerning this clone itself: Other DNA sequences within the sample encode an identical CDR3. The chain combines TRBV9 with TRBJ2-7, with unresolved D. Germline-derived CDR1 and CDR2 are SGDLS and YYNGEE. V lost 0 bases and J 0 bases, leaving 7 bases between the germline ends. This CDR3 region has 14 residues. The CDR3, as DNA: TGTGCCAGCAGCGTAGTTGGCAGCTCCTACGAGCAGTACTTC. It yields the protein CASSVVGSSYEQYF.

A single count supports this clone. The chain has TRBV7-2 and TRBJ1-6; 9 bases map to TRBD1. Per germline, CDR1 SGHTA and CDR2 FQGNSA. CDR3 size: 17 residues. The V and J ends lost 5 bases and 6 bases, in that order; junction bases with no gene match: 11. CDR3 DNA sequence: TGTGCCAGCAGCCCGGGACAGGGCATGCAGGTTAATTCACCCCTCCACTTT. Translation: CASSPGQGMQVNSPLHF.

V and J are TRBV6-5 and TRBJ1-6, with a weak D call TRBD1 (5 bases). This CDR3 comprises 16 residues. Germline CDR1 is MNHEY and CDR2 is SVGAGI. The germline V and J ends were trimmed by 4 bases and 6 bases, with 16 bases remaining between them. CDR3: CASSSTLGGGNSPLHF. The CDR3 DNA sequence: TGTGCCAGCAGTTCTACGCTCGGGGGGGGTAATTCACCCCTCCACTTT.

The rearrangement uses TRBV2 and TRBJ1-1; perhaps TRBD1 as D (5 bases). V dropped 6 bases and J dropped 11 bases, with 16 bases sitting between them. Germline V gene lookup returns CDR1 SNHLY and CDR2 FYNNEI. The CDR3 length is 12 residues. CDR3 coding DNA: TGTGCCAGCAGCCTCTGGGGGGACGGGGCTTTCTTT. Translation gives CASSLWGDGAFF.

The chain carries TRBV5-8 and TRBJ2-3, with D perhaps matching TRBD2 (5 bases). This CDR3 comprises 15 residues. Trimming pared 0 bases from V and 1 base from J, leaving 9 bases between. Looked up from germline, CDR1 is SGHTS and CDR2 is YDEGEE. The CDR3 region has the DNA TGTGCCAGCAGCTTGGAGGGAGCTCGCACAGATACGCAGTATTTT. Protein product: CASSLEGARTDTQYF.

The chain is built from TRBV4-3 and TRBJ1-2, with 8 positions matching TRBD1. The germline gives CDR1 LGHNA, CDR2 YSLEER. J was trimmed by 2 bases and V by 0 bases; bases with no gene match: 11. The CDR3 consists of 18 residues. This CDR3 is CASSQDTVPHRGNYGYTF. The DNA of the CDR3 is TGCGCCAGCAGCCAAGATACAGTTCCCCACAGGGGGAACTATGGCTACACCTTC.

The chain carries TRBV27 and TRBJ2-2; the match to TRBD1 covers 8 bases. The CDR3 loop spans 15 amino acids. Germline V CDR1 and CDR2: MNHEY, SMNVEV (reference sequence). V lost 5 bases and J lost 4; bases outside the gene matches: 6. The CDR3 spells CASSLRTGPTGELFF. The CDR3 DNA follows: TGTGCCAGCAGTCTCAGGACAGGGCCCACCGGGGAGCTGTTTTTT.

The chain employs TRBV28 and TRBJ1-5; no clear D gene. CDR1 is MDHEN, CDR2 SYDVKM, per germline. The V and J ends lost 7 bases and 0 bases respectively, with 13 bases between them. The CDR3 covers 15 residues. For the CDR3, the DNA is TGTGCCAGCAACCAATGGGCCTATAGCAATCAGCCCCAGCATTTT. It translates to CASNQWAYSNQPQHF.

The CDR3 is CASHYAGGPMEQYF. The CDR3 coding sequence is TGTGCCAGCCATTATGCGGGAGGGCCTATGGAGCAGTACTTC. The V and J genes are TRBV7-2 and TRBJ2-7; 9 bases map to TRBD2. This CDR3 is 14 amino acids long. Germline V gene data show CDR1 as SGHTA and CDR2 as FQGNSA. Germline trimming cut 8 bases from V and 7 bases from J; bases unmatched to any gene: 12. The whole variable domain, remainder taken from reference TRBV7-2 and TRBJ2-7, is GAGVSQSPSNKVTEKGKDVELRCDPISGHTALYWYRQSLGQGLEFLIYFQGNSAPDKSGLPSDRFSAERTGGSVSTLTIQRTQQEDSAVYLCASHYAGGPMEQYFGPGTRLTVT.

This CDR3 is CASSFGLGKGYTF. CDR3 in DNA: TGTGCCAGCAGTTTTGGCCTCGGGAAGGGCTACACCTTC. The chain uses TRBV12-3 or TRBV12-4 and TRBJ1-2; no clear D gene. The CDR3 totals 13 residues. V was trimmed by 3 bases and J by 8 bases, leaving 13 bases between them.

The rearrangement uses TRBV28 and TRBJ2-7; TRBD1 aligns across 7 bases. The CDR3 contains 14 residues. Germline V gene data show CDR1 as MDHEN and CDR2 as SYDVKM. V gave up 4 bases and J gave up 2 bases; unmatched junction bases: 5. The CDR3 reads CASSWLTGPYEQYF. The CDR3 DNA is TGTGCCAGCAGTTGGTTGACAGGGCCCTACGAGCAGTACTTC.

The chain carries TRBV24-1 and TRBJ2-7; 8 bases are shared with TRBD1. Per the germline V gene, CDR1 is KGHDR and CDR2 is SFDVKD. There are 18 residues in the CDR3. Trimming took 1 base from V and 0 from J; bases not matched to a gene: 10. The CDR3 DNA sequence: TGTGCCACCAGTGATTTACCGGGACAGGACCTTAGCTCCTACGAGCAGTACTTC. Translating gives CATSDLPGQDLSSYEQYF.

This chain uses TRBV5-6 with TRBJ2-7, with a weak D call TRBD1 (5 bases). The CDR3 is 16 amino acids. The V and J ends lost 4 bases and 0 bases respectively, with 17 bases between them. The germline V gene encodes CDR1 SGHDT and CDR2 YYEEEE. The CDR3: CASSPDQGVSSYEQYF. CDR3 in DNA: TGTGCCAGCAGCCCCGATCAAGGGGTCAGCTCCTACGAGCAGTACTTC.

V is TRBV25-1 and J is TRBJ1-2; D is unclear. Looked up from germline, CDR1 is MGHDK and CDR2 is SYGVNS. The CDR3 totals 15 residues. Trimming stripped 3 bases from V and 7 bases from J, with 18 bases between. CDR3 residues: CASSEGGRLGSGYTF. DNA of the CDR3: TGTGCCAGCAGTGAGGGAGGCAGATTGGGATCTGGCTACACCTTC.

This clone was seen just once. J is TRBJ2-5 and V is TRBV3-1 (or the pseudogene TRBV3-2), with D perhaps matching TRBD2 (7 bases). The CDR3 spans 16 residues. V lost 0 bases, J lost 4 bases, and 15 bases lay in between. Germline V gene sequence: CDR1 LGHDT, CDR2 YNNKEL (reference sequence). The chain's CDR3 is CASSQEFGGLGETQYF. CDR3 DNA: TGTGCCAGCAGCCAAGAGTTCGGGGGGCTCGGAGAGACCCAGTACTTC.

The chain joins TRBV7-9 to TRBJ1-2; perhaps TRBD1 as D (5 bases). Trimming cost V 0 bases and J 5 bases, with 10 bases left between them. This CDR3 has 14 amino acids. The germline CDR1 and CDR2 sequences are SEHNR and FQNEAQ (reference sequence). This CDR3 is CASSLALAGYGYTF. CDR3 sequence (DNA): TGTGCCAGCAGCTTAGCCCTCGCAGGGTATGGCTACACCTTC.

The chain has TRBV19 and TRBJ2-5, with TRBD2 identical over 9 bases. Unmatched junction bases numbered 4, after V lost 3 bases and J lost 5 bases. Germline V gene data show CDR1 as LNHDA and CDR2 as SQIVND (reference sequence). The CDR3 covers 14 residues. The CDR3 loop is CASSMGGLAETQYF. CDR3 in DNA: TGTGCCAGTAGTATGGGAGGACTAGCGGAGACCCAGTACTTC.

V usage is TRBV27 and J usage is TRBJ1-4; 8 nucleotides agree with TRBD1. J was trimmed by 0 bases and V by 5 bases; bases with no gene match: 5. The CDR3 totals 16 residues. Germline CDR1 and CDR2: MNHEY and SMNVEV (reference sequence). This chain's CDR3 is CASSDRTGPTNEKLFF. The CDR3 coding sequence is TGTGCCAGCAGTGATCGGACAGGGCCAACTAATGAAAAACTGTTTTTT. The complete variable domain, with remaining parts taken from reference TRBV27 and TRBJ1-4, reads EAQVTQNPRYLITVTGKKLTVTCSQNMNHEYMSWYRQDPGLGLRQIYYSMNVEVTDKGDVPEGYKVSRKEKRNFPLILESPSPNQTSLYFCASSDRTGPTNEKLFFGSGTQLSVL.

This chain connects TRBV27 to TRBJ2-2; the D is unclear. V lost 2 bases and J lost 7, with 5 bases in between. Germline-derived CDR1 and CDR2 are MNHEY and SMNVEV (reference sequence). This CDR3 has 12 residues. CDR3 DNA: TGTGCCAGCAGTTTACGTGTCGGGGAGCTGTTTTTT. Translated: CASSLRVGELFF.

This rearrangement joins TRBV24-1 to TRBJ2-7; tentative D call: TRBD1 (6 bases). This CDR3 is built from 15 residues. Looked up from germline, CDR1 is KGHDR and CDR2 is SFDVKD. V gave up 4 bases and J gave up 0 bases, with 12 bases separating them. The DNA of the CDR3 is TGTGCCACCAGTGAAACAGGGAGCCCCTCCTACGAGCAGTACTTC. This translates into CATSETGSPSYEQYF.

The genes are TRBV5-8 and TRBJ2-2; 9 nucleotides agree with TRBD1. With 4 bases clipped from V and 4 bases from J, the junction kept 5 bases outside the gene matches. The germline CDR1 and CDR2 sequences are SGHTS and YDEGEE. CDR3 length: 15 amino acids. The CDR3 bases are TGTGCCAGCAGCCCAGAGACAGGGGGCACCGGGGAGCTGTTTTTT. Its translation: CASSPETGGTGELFF.

V is TRBV6-5 and J is TRBJ1-6; D gene ambiguous. The CDR3 totals 16 residues. Germline V gives CDR1 MNHEY, CDR2 SVGAGI. Deletions cut 2 bases from V and 9 bases from J, with 17 bases between. The CDR3 sequence is CASSYLPAGMGSPLHF. CDR3 DNA: TGTGCCAGCAGTTACCTGCCAGCGGGTATGGGTTCACCCCTCCACTTT.

This chain links TRBV19 with TRBJ1-4; possible D gene TRBD1, 5 bases. With 5 bases removed from V and 4 bases from J, the gap between germline ends came to 20 bases. Germline CDR1 and CDR2: LNHDA and SQIVND (reference sequence). The CDR3 is made up of 17 amino acids. The CDR3, as DNA: TGTGCCAGTAGTCCTCTTCTTGGGAGGGGAGATAATGAAAAACTGTTTTTT. It translates to CASSPLLGRGDNEKLFF. The full variable domain, its missing parts supplied by reference TRBV19 and TRBJ1-4, is DGGITQSPKYLFRKEGQNVTLSCEQNLNHDAMYWYRQDPGQGLRLIYYSQIVNDFQKGDIAEGYSVSREKKESFPLTVTSAQKNPTAFYLCASSPLLGRGDNEKLFFGSGTQLSVL.

V is TRBV6-1 and J is TRBJ2-4; 8 bases line up with TRBD1. CDR3 size: 16 residues. V shed 2 bases and J 3 bases; nucleotides not matched to a gene: 6. The germline V gene encodes CDR1 MNHNS and CDR2 SASEGT. The CDR3 region has the DNA TGTGCCAGCAGTGAAAGGTCGGACAGGGACAAAAACATTCAGTACTTC. Amino acid sequence: CASSERSDRDKNIQYF.

V and J are TRBV23-1 and TRBJ2-7; 9 bases map to TRBD1. TRBV23-1 is flagged as an ORF with uncertain function. Losses at the gene ends were 8 bases for V and 2 bases for J; bases not matched to a gene: 25. This CDR3 region has 20 residues. CDR3 DNA: TGCGCCAGCCCCTCCGGGTCGGACAGGGGCTTTCCTCCCGGTACCTACGAGCAGTACTTC. Its protein is CASPSGSDRGFPPGTYEQYF.